Presented here are 26 T cell receptor beta chains from one specimen sequenced in a study of T cells in Graves' hyperthyroidism and ophthalmopathy. TCR beta CDR3 region amplification was performed from RNA transcripts. First-round RT-PCR targeting the TCR CDR3 was performed with the HTBI primer set. TCRdb called the multiplex PCR reads again in MiXCR, with one record for every CDR3 protein. The sample comprises about 110,000 distinct CDR3 sequences, about 17% of which are singletons, and less than 50% rests with the top ten. Source material: blood. Source of these receptors: a woman aged 45 to 65 with Graves' hyperthyroidism.

The chain uses TRBV27 and TRBJ2-1, with D perhaps TRBD1 (6 bases). Trimming took 5 bases from V and 4 from J, leaving 12 bases between them. CDR3 length: 14 amino acids. In germline, CDR1 is MNHEY, CDR2 SMNVEV (reference sequence). The CDR3 region is CASSAGTRYNEQFF. Here the CDR3 DNA reads TGTGCCAGCAGTGCCGGGACAAGGTACAATGAGCAGTTCTTC.

Many counts were recorded for this clonotype. The chain combines TRBV29-1 with TRBJ2-5; D is ambiguous. The ends were cut back, 4 bases at V and 4 bases at J, with 7 bases in the middle. The length of the CDR3 is 11 residues. The V gene's germline CDR1 is SQVTM and CDR2 ANQGSEA. CDR3 loop: CSVAGSETQYF. Written as DNA, the CDR3 is TGCAGCGTTGCTGGCTCAGAGACCCAGTACTTC.

This clonotype was recorded many times. The gene calls are TRBV2 and TRBJ2-7, with D perhaps matching TRBD1 or TRBD2 (5 bases each). CDR1 is SNHLY, CDR2 FYNNEI, per germline. The V and J ends lost 7 bases and 0 bases respectively, with 10 bases between them. The CDR3 loop spans 13 amino acids. CDR3 nucleotides: TGTGCCAGCATCGGGGCGAGCTCCTACGAGCAGTACTTC. Its translation is CASIGASSYEQYF.

There are many counts of this clonotype. The CDR3 region has the DNA TGTGCCAGCAGTTTACTCAGCGACAATGAGCAGTTCTTC. Residues: CASSLLSDNEQFF. The gene calls are TRBV28 and TRBJ2-1, with D unresolved. The CDR3 is 13 amino acids. Deletions cut 2 bases from V and 5 bases from J, with 7 bases between. Per the germline V gene, CDR1 is MDHEN and CDR2 is SYDVKM.

This clonotype has just a few counts. The chain employs TRBV20-1 and TRBJ2-5; 16 bases are shared with TRBD2. Trimming removed 6 bases from V and 5 bases from J; junction bases left unmatched: 15. Looked up from germline, CDR1 is DFQATT and CDR2 is SNEGSKA (reference sequence). The CDR3 totals 18 residues. The CDR3 nucleotides read TGCAGTGCCCCCGGGACCGGGACTAGCGGGAGGGCCGGGGAGACCCAGTACTTC. Its protein product is CSAPGTGTSGRAGETQYF.

This clonotype showed up many times. The gene calls are TRBV9 and TRBJ1-4; D uncertain. The germline gives CDR1 SGDLS, CDR2 YYNGEE. Trimming removed 4 bases at V and 0 bases at J, with 10 bases between. The CDR3 length is 15 residues. CDR3 bases: TGTGCCAGCAGCCTTAGAGCCTCAACTAATGAAAAACTGTTTTTT. Translated, it gives CASSLRASTNEKLFF. Full variable domain (remainder filled in from reference TRBV9 and TRBJ1-4): DSGVTQTPKHLITATGQRVTLRCSPRSGDLSVYWYQQSLDQGLQFLIQYYNGEERAKGNILERFSAQQFPDLHSELNLSSLELGDSALYFCASSLRASTNEKLFFGSGTQLSVL.

The chain carries TRBV20-1 and TRBJ2-5; 13 bases are shared with TRBD2. Germline CDR1 and CDR2: DFQATT and SNEGSKA (reference sequence). The ends lost 3 bases at V and 5 bases at J; junction bases unmatched: 9. This CDR3 spans 16 amino acids. DNA for the CDR3: TGCAGTGCTAGCCTCACTAGCGGGGGGGCCATTGAGACCCAGTACTTC. As protein: CSASLTSGGAIETQYF.

At least ten counts were recorded for this clonotype. This sequence joins TRBV3-1 and TRBJ1-2, with D maybe TRBD1 (5 bases). The CDR3 has 13 amino acids. V lost 2 bases, J lost 8 bases, and 12 bases lay in between. Germline loops: CDR1 LGHDT, CDR2 YNNKEL (reference sequence). The CDR3 reads CASSQKGEGGYTF. The CDR3 DNA follows: TGTGCCAGCAGCCAAAAAGGGGAAGGAGGCTACACCTTC.

The gene calls are TRBV6-1 and TRBJ2-1; D not certain. In germline, CDR1 is MNHNS, CDR2 SASEGT. Trimming cost V 0 bases and J 7 bases, with 7 bases left between them. This CDR3 has 13 amino acids. As DNA, the CDR3 is TGTGCCAGCAGTGAAGCAGGGCAAAATGAGCAGTTCTTC. Protein product: CASSEAGQNEQFF.

This clonotype was counted at least ten times. The gene calls are TRBV12-3 or TRBV12-4 and TRBJ1-3; unclear D gene. V lost 7 bases, J lost 2 bases, and 6 bases lay in between. The CDR3 loop spans 12 amino acids. The CDR3 loop is CASTGAGNTIYF. The CDR3 DNA reads as TGTGCCAGCACCGGAGCTGGAAACACCATATATTTT.

This clonotype has ten or more counts. V and J are TRBV20-1 and TRBJ2-3, with 11 nucleotides matching TRBD1. The ends lost 2 bases at V and 5 bases at J; junction bases unmatched: 6. Looked up from germline, CDR1 is DFQATT and CDR2 is SNEGSKA (reference sequence). The CDR3 is made up of 15 amino acids. The CDR3, as DNA: TGCAGTGCTAGAATCTTGGGACAGGGGGTAGATACGCAGTATTTT. Translation: CSARILGQGVDTQYF.

A few counts support this clonotype. This chain connects TRBV29-1 to TRBJ2-7, with 7 bases fitting TRBD2. The CDR3 is 12 amino acids. V trimming: 4 bases; J trimming: 5 bases; junction bases outside the gene matches: 5. Germline CDR1 is SQVTM and CDR2 is ANQGSEA. The CDR3 nucleotides are TGCAGCGTTGCTAGCGGACCCCACGAGCAGTACTTC. Its protein is CSVASGPHEQYF.

This chain joins TRBV12-3 or TRBV12-4 and TRBJ2-3; D unresolved. The germline V and J ends were trimmed by 6 bases and 4 bases, with 14 bases remaining between them. The CDR3 is made up of 14 amino acids. The CDR3 here is CASSPGYIADTQYF. CDR3 nucleotide sequence: TGTGCCAGCAGCCCTGGGTATATCGCAGATACGCAGTATTTT.

This clonotype was recorded many times. J is TRBJ2-7 and V is TRBV15; D not resolved. The CDR3 has 13 amino acids. From germline, CDR1 is LNHNV and CDR2 YYDKDF (reference sequence). V shed 0 bases and J shed 7 bases, with 10 bases lying between them. The DNA for the CDR3 is TGTGCCACCAGCAGAGAACCTAAGAGAGAGCAGTACTTC. Encoded protein: CATSREPKREQYF.

The sample holds many counts of this clonotype. The V gene is TRBV20-1, the J gene TRBJ2-3; 9 bases match TRBD2. Germline V gene sequence: CDR1 DFQATT, CDR2 SNEGSKA (reference sequence). Trimming removed 0 bases from V and 0 bases from J; junction bases left unmatched: 10. CDR3 length equals 18 residues. CDR3 region: CSARDSSGRFQSTDTQYF. The CDR3 coding sequence is TGCAGTGCTAGAGACTCGAGCGGGAGGTTCCAAAGCACAGATACGCAGTATTTT.

This clonotype was found many times. The chain combines TRBV6-1 with TRBJ1-4, with a weak D call TRBD1 (6 bases). Germline CDR1 MNHNS, CDR2 SASEGT. The CDR3 loop spans 15 amino acids. Trimming shortened V by 2 bases and J by 4 bases, and 11 bases separated the two germline ends. In DNA, the CDR3 is TGTGCCAGCAGTGAACCGGGACAACTTAATGAAAAACTGTTTTTT. Translating it yields CASSEPGQLNEKLFF.

The chain employs TRBV11-2 and TRBJ2-7; 13 bases are shared with TRBD2. Per the germline V gene, CDR1 is SGHAT and CDR2 is FQNNGV. The CDR3 has 18 residues. V dropped 1 base and J dropped 0; count of bases not matched to a gene: 6. Here the CDR3 DNA reads TGTGCCAGCAGCTTAGGGGGACTAGCGGGATGGGGCTCCTACGAGCAGTACTTC. Residues: CASSLGGLAGWGSYEQYF. Complete variable domain (other parts from reference TRBV11-2 and TRBJ2-7): EAGVAQSPRYKIIEKRQSVAFWCNPISGHATLYWYQQILGQGPKLLIQFQNNGVVDDSQLPKDRFSAERLKGVDSTLKIQPAKLEDSAVYLCASSLGGLAGWGSYEQYFGPGTRLTVT.

The sample holds many counts of this clonotype. The chain carries TRBV2 and TRBJ2-2; tentatively, D is TRBD1 (5 bases). The CDR3 has 14 amino acids. The germline V gene encodes CDR1 SNHLY and CDR2 FYNNEI. V lost 6 bases and J lost 1, with 9 bases in between. Written as DNA, the CDR3 is TGTGCCAGCAGCAACAGGTTGAACACCGGGGAGCTGTTTTTT. Its protein product is CASSNRLNTGELFF.

V gene TRBV9 combines with J gene TRBJ2-2, with 8 bases identical to TRBD2. V was pared by 5 bases and J by 4 bases, with 1 base of the junction left unmatched. This CDR3 is built from 13 residues. Germline V gives CDR1 SGDLS, CDR2 YYNGEE. Here the CDR3 reads CASRREVTGELFF. In DNA, the CDR3 is TGTGCCAGCAGGCGGGAGGTCACCGGGGAGCTGTTTTTT.

This clonotype was detected a few times. This chain links TRBV5-1 with TRBJ1-4, with 7 bases aligning to TRBD1. CDR3 length: 17 amino acids. Trimming cost V 0 bases and J 7 bases; bases outside gene matches: 12. Germline-derived CDR1 and CDR2 are SGHRS and YFSETQ. The CDR3 sequence: CASSLGWTTGISEKLFF. CDR3 sequence (DNA): TGCGCCAGCAGCTTGGGGTGGACGACAGGGATCAGTGAAAAACTGTTTTTT.

This clonotype was picked up many times. V is TRBV20-1 and J is TRBJ1-1, with a tentative D call TRBD1 (6 bases). V was cut by 6 bases and J by 0 bases, with 14 bases left in between. The germline gives CDR1 DFQATT, CDR2 SNEGSKA (reference sequence). The CDR3 length is 14 residues. The CDR3 reads CSAHQDSMNTEAFF. Here the CDR3 DNA reads TGCAGTGCGCATCAGGACAGCATGAACACTGAAGCTTTCTTT.

V usage is TRBV5-1 and J usage is TRBJ2-3; 7 nucleotides align to TRBD1. Losses at the gene ends were 8 bases for V and 5 bases for J; bases not matched to a gene: 5. The CDR3 runs 12 residues. Germline V gives CDR1 SGHRS, CDR2 YFSETQ. This CDR3 reads CASWAGGDTQYF. In nucleotides, the CDR3 is TGCGCCAGTTGGGCAGGGGGAGATACGCAGTATTTT. Variable domain in full (rest from reference TRBV5-1 and TRBJ2-3): KAGVTQTPRYLIKTRGQQVTLSCSPISGHRSVSWYQQTPGQGLQFLFEYFSETQRNKGNFPGRFSGRQFSNSRSEMNVSTLELGDSALYLCASWAGGDTQYFGPGTRLTVL.

This clonotype came up many times. The J gene is TRBJ1-5, the V gene TRBV20-1, with TRBD1 matching over 11 bases. CDR3 size: 15 residues. In germline, CDR1 is DFQATT, CDR2 SNEGSKA (reference sequence). V dropped 3 bases and J dropped 4; count of bases not matched to a gene: 5. CDR3 in amino acids: CSASRTGGFNQPQHF. The CDR3 nucleotides read TGCAGTGCTAGCCGGACAGGGGGCTTTAATCAGCCCCAGCATTTT.

This clonotype was seen a single time. The chain is built from TRBV14 and TRBJ1-2, with D perhaps matching TRBD1 (6 bases). The V and J ends lost 1 base and 4 bases respectively, with 19 bases between them. The germline gives CDR1 SGHDN, CDR2 FVKESK. The CDR3 loop spans 17 amino acids. The CDR3 is CASSQAAQGRIGYGYTF. Written as DNA, the CDR3 is TGTGCCAGCAGCCAAGCGGCACAGGGCAGGATAGGCTATGGCTACACCTTC.

This clonotype was counted many times. The V call is TRBV5-1, the J call TRBJ2-1; D tentatively fits TRBD1 or TRBD2 (5 bases each). V was clipped by 3 bases and J by 11 bases, with 18 bases between them. The germline gives CDR1 SGHRS, CDR2 YFSETQ. The CDR3 runs 14 residues. For the CDR3, the DNA is TGCGCCAGCAGCTCTGAGAGGGTGGGGACCAAGCAGTTCTTC. Its protein is CASSSERVGTKQFF.

The sample holds many counts of this clonotype. The rearrangement joins TRBV6-1 to TRBJ2-3; D is possibly TRBD1 (6 bases). Germline CDR1 and CDR2: MNHNS and SASEGT. This CDR3 contains 14 residues. V was shortened by 4 bases and J by 5 bases, with 13 bases between the two germline ends. CDR3 residues: CASSARRGGDTQYF. Written as DNA, the CDR3 is TGTGCCAGCAGTGCACGCAGGGGCGGAGATACGCAGTATTTT.